Listed here are 15 T cell receptor beta chains from one sample, sequenced in a study of technical replicates of blood from a few donors. Assay used: immunoSEQ multiplex PCR; TCRdb lists only in-frame clones, some missing. The sample contains tens of thousands of clones, around 94% of which appear only once. Sequencing was done on a sample of T cells isolated from PBMCs. The receptor source for this set is a human donor in good health.

The rearrangement uses TRBV5-1 and TRBJ1-1; D may be TRBD1 (5 bases). Trimming took 1 base from V and 4 from J, leaving 8 bases between them. Germline-derived CDR1 and CDR2 are SGHRS and YFSETQ. The CDR3 is 13 amino acids. The CDR3 loop reads CASSLSGFTEAFF. CDR3 nucleotide sequence: TGCGCCAGCAGCTTGTCAGGGTTCACTGAAGCTTTCTTT.

V usage is TRBV5-1 and J usage is TRBJ1-3, with TRBD1 identical over 10 bases. The V and J ends lost 2 bases and 4 bases, in that order; junction bases with no gene match: 9. Germline V gene lookup returns CDR1 SGHRS and CDR2 YFSETQ. The CDR3 is 17 amino acids. CDR3 residues: CASSFRRQGARGNTIYF. The CDR3 region has the DNA TGCGCCAGCAGCTTTCGTCGACAGGGGGCGCGGGGAAACACCATATATTTT.

The chain combines TRBV7-8 with TRBJ1-5; D unresolved. With 1 base removed from V and 7 bases from J, the gap between germline ends came to 14 bases. Germline lookup yields CDR1 SGHVS and CDR2 FQNEAQ. This CDR3 region has 15 residues. The CDR3: CASSLVLGAGQPQHF. The CDR3 DNA reads as TGTGCCAGCAGCTTAGTTTTGGGTGCAGGACAGCCCCAGCATTTT. The variable domain in full, with the rest retrieved from reference TRBV7-8 and TRBJ1-5, is GAGVSQSPRYKVAKRGQDVALRCDPISGHVSLFWYQQALGQGPEFLTYFQNEAQLDKSGLPSDRFFAERPEGSVSTLKIQRTQQEDSAVYLCASSLVLGAGQPQHFGDGTRLSIL.

The CDR3 nucleotides are TGTGCCAGCAGTGACCAGACTGCGGGAGATCTCGGCTACACCTTC. It encodes CASSDQTAGDLGYTF. J is TRBJ1-2 and V is TRBV6-1; D call uncertain. Looked up from germline, CDR1 is MNHNS and CDR2 is SASEGT. The CDR3 contains 15 residues. V shed 3 bases and J shed 8 bases, with 19 bases lying between them.

The rearrangement joins TRBV10-1 to TRBJ2-7; TRBD2 might be the D (6 bases). The germline V and J ends were trimmed by 6 bases and 0 bases, with 12 bases remaining between them. The length of the CDR3 is 14 residues. Germline lookup yields CDR1 WNHNN and CDR2 SYGVQD (reference sequence). CDR3 protein: CASRGTGPSYEQYF. In DNA, the CDR3 is TGCGCCAGCAGGGGGACTGGACCCTCCTACGAGCAGTACTTC.

The genes are TRBV9 and TRBJ2-7; TRBD1 matches at 7 bases. The CDR3 runs 14 residues. Germline assignment: CDR1 SGDLS and CDR2 YYNGEE. With V trimmed by 2 bases and J by 6 bases, 8 bases remained unmatched. In DNA form, the CDR3 reads TGTGCCAGCAGCGTCGGACAGGCCCTTGGCGAGCAGTACTTC. Encoded protein: CASSVGQALGEQYF.

Only one count was recorded for this clone. In DNA form, the CDR3 reads TGTGCCAGCATTAACACAGGGGGCGGCTACGAGCAGTACTTC. Amino acid sequence: CASINTGGGYEQYF. The chain combines TRBV6-1 with TRBJ2-7, with 9 positions matching TRBD1. Germline trimming cut 7 bases from V and 3 bases from J; bases unmatched to any gene: 7. The CDR3 has 14 residues. Germline V CDR1 and CDR2: MNHNS, SASEGT.

V is TRBV6-1 and J is TRBJ2-4, with D maybe TRBD1 (5 bases). The germline V and J ends were trimmed by 2 bases and 12 bases, with 14 bases remaining between them. The germline gives CDR1 MNHNS, CDR2 SASEGT. This CDR3 spans 13 amino acids. The CDR3 nucleotides are TGTGCCAGCAGTGAAATGGTGGGGCAAACTCAGTACTTC. This gives the protein CASSEMVGQTQYF.

This clone was detected a few times. The J gene is TRBJ2-5, the V gene TRBV18; weak D call: TRBD1 (5 bases). This CDR3 has 12 residues. Trimming took 4 bases from V and 9 from J, leaving 12 bases between them. Germline V CDR1 and CDR2: KGHSH, LQKENI. The CDR3 is CASSLDEGAQYF. For the CDR3, the DNA is TGTGCCAGCTCACTCGACGAAGGGGCCCAGTACTTC.

The chain is built from TRBV28 and TRBJ1-2, with D unresolved. The CDR3 has 13 residues. V was pared by 7 bases and J by 7 bases, with 16 bases between. The germline V gene has CDR1 MDHEN and CDR2 SYDVKM. As DNA, the CDR3 is TGTGCCAGCACGGGTTTGCGGGTGGGTGGCTACACCTTC. Encoded protein: CASTGLRVGGYTF.

The chain couples TRBV6-5 to TRBJ1-1; D is unresolved. V was shortened by 2 bases and J by 4 bases, with 11 bases between the two germline ends. CDR3 size: 14 residues. Germline assignment: CDR1 MNHEY and CDR2 SVGAGI. For the CDR3, the DNA is TGTGCCAGCAGTTACGATCTCGGCGGCACTGAAGCTTTCTTT. Its translation is CASSYDLGGTEAFF.

The chain carries TRBV30 and TRBJ1-1, with a weak D call TRBD1 (6 bases). Trimming pared 1 base from V and 0 bases from J, leaving 12 bases between. Germline CDR1 GTSNPN, CDR2 SVGIG (reference sequence). The CDR3 consists of 15 residues. Here the CDR3 reads CAWSEEQGMNTEAFF. CDR3 coding DNA: TGTGCCTGGAGTGAGGAACAGGGAATGAACACTGAAGCTTTCTTT.

The chain is built from TRBV27 and TRBJ2-1; tentatively, D is TRBD2 (5 bases). V dropped 3 bases and J dropped 6 bases, with 9 bases sitting between them. Germline assignment: CDR1 MNHEY and CDR2 SMNVEV (reference sequence). This CDR3 comprises 13 residues. The CDR3 DNA is TGTGCCAGCAGTTTGTCAGAGGGCAATGAGCAGTTCTTC. Its protein product is CASSLSEGNEQFF.

The gene calls are TRBV11-3 and TRBJ1-2; D gene uncertain. In germline, CDR1 is SGHNT, CDR2 YENEEA. V lost 3 bases, J lost 4 bases, and 12 bases lay in between. The CDR3 runs to 14 residues. This CDR3 reads CASSLGAHGYGYTF. The CDR3 region has the DNA TGTGCCAGCAGCTTGGGCGCGCACGGCTATGGCTACACCTTC.

This clone was seen just once. The chain has TRBV7-9 and TRBJ2-7; the D is unclear. The germline V gene has CDR1 SEHNR and CDR2 FQNEAQ (reference sequence). The CDR3 runs 11 residues. Trimming took off 5 bases at V and 6 bases at J, with 8 bases between the two ends. The CDR3 DNA is TGTGCCAGCAGCAAGTCGGGCGAGCAGTACTTC. It is translated as CASSKSGEQYF.